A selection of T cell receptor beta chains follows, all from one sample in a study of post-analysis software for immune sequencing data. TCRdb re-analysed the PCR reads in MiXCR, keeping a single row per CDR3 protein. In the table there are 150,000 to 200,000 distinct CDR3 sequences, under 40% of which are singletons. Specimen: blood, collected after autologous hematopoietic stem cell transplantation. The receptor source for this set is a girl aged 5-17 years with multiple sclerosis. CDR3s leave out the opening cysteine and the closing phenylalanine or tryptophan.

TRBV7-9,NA,ASSSTMDNYEQY
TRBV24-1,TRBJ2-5,ATSDRANQETQY
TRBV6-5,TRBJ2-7,ASSYSRDSYEQY
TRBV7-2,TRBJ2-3,AIAENSRWDTQY
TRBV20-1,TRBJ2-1,SARGISGTPQTEQF
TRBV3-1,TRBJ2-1,ASSPRSSLAQLGQF
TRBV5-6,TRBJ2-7,ASSSLWTSGIYEQY
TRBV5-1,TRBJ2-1,ASSWAQGGNEQF
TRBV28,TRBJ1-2,ASSSGTPSSAGYT
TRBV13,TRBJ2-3,ASNPEGNTQY
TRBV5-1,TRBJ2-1,ASSLQTSGYNEQF
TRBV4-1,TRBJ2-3,ASSQDPGGGSTDTQY
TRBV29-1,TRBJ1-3,SVSTGGGNTIY
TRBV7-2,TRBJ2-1,ASSQRNSYNEQF
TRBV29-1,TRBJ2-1,SVEGFELANYNEQF
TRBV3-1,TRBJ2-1,ASSPLVAGGSNEQF
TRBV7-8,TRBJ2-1,ASSHRAIAGESPF
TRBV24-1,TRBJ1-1,ATSDPSSPEAF
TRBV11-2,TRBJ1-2,ASSLGGARTNYGYT
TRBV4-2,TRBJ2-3,ASSPRDRSKADTQY
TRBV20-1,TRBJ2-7,SARVGSFSSYEQY
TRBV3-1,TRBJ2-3,ASSQDRGVDTQY
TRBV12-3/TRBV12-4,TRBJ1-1,ASSGTGDYGKAF
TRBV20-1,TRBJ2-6,SARGTSGGSSGANVLT
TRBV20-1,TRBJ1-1,SARNINTEAF
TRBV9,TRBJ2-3,ASSVGGGFRTDTQY
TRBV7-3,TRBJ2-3,ASSLAGADTRY
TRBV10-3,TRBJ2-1,AISVRAGAGVVINEQF
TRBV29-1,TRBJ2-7,SVDPGQGSYEQY
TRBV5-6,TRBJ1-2,ASSLAAAGGYT
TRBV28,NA,ASSLWSSGSGEQY
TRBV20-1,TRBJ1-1,SARDDTQGLEAF
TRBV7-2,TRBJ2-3,ASSLASTGGLHPQY
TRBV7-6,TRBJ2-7,ASSPDGIVSYEQY
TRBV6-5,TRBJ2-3,ASSPSRGTDTQY
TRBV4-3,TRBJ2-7,ASSQDLTSGTYEQY
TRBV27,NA,ASGKLHGETQY
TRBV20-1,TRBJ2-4,SATLDSATNEKLY
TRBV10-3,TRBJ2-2,AIRAGSNTGELF
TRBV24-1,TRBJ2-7,ATSDRDFGPYEQY
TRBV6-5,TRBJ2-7,ASSPAGGPSGEQY
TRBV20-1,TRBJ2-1,SATASPDGEQF
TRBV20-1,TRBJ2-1,SASPPGLAVYNEQF
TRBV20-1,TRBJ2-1,SARVDDTSYNEQF
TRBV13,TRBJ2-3,ASSSSGTPSTDTRY